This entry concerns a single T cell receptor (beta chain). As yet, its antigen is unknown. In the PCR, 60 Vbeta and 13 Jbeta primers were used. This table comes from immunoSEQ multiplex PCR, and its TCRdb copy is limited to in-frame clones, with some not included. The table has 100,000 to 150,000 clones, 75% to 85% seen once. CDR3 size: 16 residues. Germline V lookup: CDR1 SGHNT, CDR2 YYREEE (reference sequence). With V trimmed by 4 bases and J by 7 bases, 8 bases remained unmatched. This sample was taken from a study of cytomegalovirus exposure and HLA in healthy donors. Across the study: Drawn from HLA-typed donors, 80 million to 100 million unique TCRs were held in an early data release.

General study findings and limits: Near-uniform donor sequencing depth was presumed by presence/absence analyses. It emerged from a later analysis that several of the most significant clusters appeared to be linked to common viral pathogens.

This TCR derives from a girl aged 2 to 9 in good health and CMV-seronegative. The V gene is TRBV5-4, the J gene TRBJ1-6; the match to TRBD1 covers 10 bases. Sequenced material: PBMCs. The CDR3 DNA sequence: TGTGCCAGCAGCAATTCCGGACAGGGGGACAATTCACCCCTCCACTTT. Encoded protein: CASSNSGQGDNSPLHF.